This T cell receptor (beta chain) was recovered during a study of T cell responses to AZD1222 COVID-19 vaccine. Measured with immunoSEQ multiplex PCR; TCRdb has only the in-frame clones, and not every one. The sample has tens of thousands of clones, nearly 90% seen once. This CDR3 is built from 14 residues. Trimming took off 4 bases at V and 2 bases at J, with 11 bases between the two ends. Germline CDR1 reads LGHDT; CDR2 reads YNNKEL (reference sequence). This sequence originates from an adult in good health. The chain has TRBV3-1 (or the pseudogene TRBV3-2) and TRBJ1-2, with a possible D match to TRBD1 (5 bases). Specimen: peripheral blood, collected on day 0 of AZD1222 vaccination. The DNA for the CDR3 is TGTGCCAGCAGCCCCTCCGCAGGGAACTATGGCTACACCTTC. Encoded protein: CASSPSAGNYGYTF.